The 4 T cell receptor beta chains below were found in one sample sequenced in a study of T cell repertoires in cytomegalovirus infection (dated by TCRdb to the late 2010s). Sequencing used an Illumina HiSeq 1500. TCRdb reran the public reads through fastp at Q25 and MiXCR, keeping productive beta chains. For every CDR3 protein sequence, its rows merge into one entry that carries the most common genes and DNA. The sample records around 210,000 distinct CDR3 sequences, roughly 6.5% of which are singletons. Less than 7.5% of the sample belongs to the ten largest clones. The sequenced sample consisted of PBMCs. All receptors derive from a human donor in good health (CMV status not recorded). Some clones in this sample may be carry-over from other donors' samples.

Ten or more counts support this clonotype. The chain uses TRBV29-1 and TRBJ1-5; the D is unclear. Germline V gives CDR1 SQVTM, CDR2 ANQGSEA. This CDR3 comprises 15 residues. V dropped 0 bases and J dropped 8 bases, with 17 bases sitting between them. The CDR3 loop is CSVEDWEMVIKPQHF. The CDR3 DNA is TGCAGCGTTGAAGATTGGGAGATGGTAATCAAGCCCCAGCATTTT.

This clonotype was recorded many times. This chain connects TRBV5-1 to TRBJ2-7; 8 bases are a match to TRBD1. The germline V gene encodes CDR1 SGHRS and CDR2 YFSETQ. The CDR3 runs to 15 residues. Trimming at V came to 1 base and at J to 0 bases, leaving 3 bases not matched to a gene. CDR3 protein: CASSLRGQDSYEQYF. In DNA, the CDR3 is TGCGCCAGCAGCTTGCGGGGACAGGACTCCTACGAGCAGTACTTC. Drawing the rest from reference TRBV5-1 and TRBJ2-7, the complete variable domain is KAGVTQTPRYLIKTRGQQVTLSCSPISGHRSVSWYQQTPGQGLQFLFEYFSETQRNKGNFPGRFSGRQFSNSRSEMNVSTLELGDSALYLCASSLRGQDSYEQYFGPGTRLTVT.

This clonotype was counted at least ten times. This chain connects TRBV7-2 to TRBJ1-2; tentative D call: TRBD1 (6 bases). The V end lost 1 base, the J end lost 2 bases, and 11 bases lay between the germline ends. The CDR3 covers 15 residues. The germline V gene has CDR1 SGHTA and CDR2 FQGNSA. The CDR3 sequence is CASSLVSRGNYGYTF. The CDR3 region has the DNA TGTGCCAGCAGCTTAGTATCCAGGGGCAACTATGGCTACACCTTC.

This clonotype has at least ten counts. J is TRBJ2-2 and V is TRBV7-9; 8 bases are a match to TRBD2. The germline CDR1 and CDR2 sequences are SEHNR and FQNEAQ (reference sequence). V shed 6 bases and J 2 bases; nucleotides not matched to a gene: 8. The CDR3 loop spans 16 amino acids. The chain's CDR3 is CASRPLSGGNTGELFF. CDR3 nucleotide sequence: TGTGCCAGCAGACCCCTCAGCGGGGGAAACACCGGGGAGCTGTTTTTT.